These 28 T cell receptor beta chains came from one sample sequenced in a study of Graves' ophthalmopathy and Graves' hyperthyroidism. TCR beta CDR3 amplification used RNA transcripts. First-round RT-PCR used HTBI primers; second-round multiplex PCR followed. Each CDR3 protein is one row after TCRdb ran MiXCR on the multiplex PCR reads. The table lists 200,000 to 250,000 distinct CDR3 sequences, 20% to 25% of them singletons. What was sequenced was peripheral blood. All receptors derive from a woman aged 50 to 60 with Graves' ophthalmopathy.

This clonotype showed up many times. The chain has TRBV29-1 and TRBJ2-7, with D possibly matching TRBD2 (6 bases). V was clipped by 4 bases and J by 4 bases, with 14 bases between them. The CDR3 runs to 13 residues. Per the germline V gene, CDR1 is SQVTM and CDR2 is ANQGSEA. This CDR3 is CSVVMAGRYEQYF. The DNA for the CDR3 is TGCAGCGTTGTAATGGCCGGGAGATACGAGCAGTACTTC.

This clonotype was seen many times. The chain recombines TRBV12-3 or TRBV12-4 with TRBJ2-6, with TRBD1 identical over 7 bases. The junction had 7 bases not matched to a gene; V was cut back by 5 bases and J by 0 bases. CDR3 length equals 17 residues. The CDR3 DNA follows: TGTGCCAGCAGTCCAACAGGGGTCAGCTCTGGGGCCAACGTCCTGACTTTC. Translation: CASSPTGVSSGANVLTF.

On this clonotype itself: A clone one base away is much larger, so this may be a read error. This chain uses TRBV7-9 with TRBJ2-7; 7 nucleotides match TRBD2. Trimming took 7 bases from V and 7 from J; bases not matched to a gene: 13. CDR3 size: 14 residues. CDR1 is SEHNR, CDR2 FQNEAQ, per germline (reference sequence). CDR3 residues: CASTSAGRLTEQYF. CDR3 DNA: TGTGCCAGCACCTCCGCCGGGAGGCTTACGGAGCAGTACTTC.

This chain's CDR3 is CAWSVQRVYGYTF. As DNA, the CDR3 is TGTGCCTGGAGTGTACAAAGGGTTTATGGCTACACCTTC. The rearrangement links TRBV30 to TRBJ1-2; the D is unclear. The CDR3 extends over 13 amino acids. Trimming cost V 0 bases and J 5 bases, with 10 bases left between them. Germline-derived CDR1 and CDR2 are GTSNPN and SVGIG (reference sequence).

This clonotype occurred many times. The chain joins TRBV30 to TRBJ2-4, with D perhaps assigned TRBD1 or TRBD2 (5 bases each). Germline V gene data show CDR1 as GTSNPN and CDR2 as SVGIG (reference sequence). CDR3 length equals 13 residues. V lost 1 base, J lost 8 bases, and 12 bases lay in between. CDR3 nucleotide sequence: TGTGCCTGGAGTGGGGGCCTGGGGGACATTCAGTACTTC. It is translated as CAWSGGLGDIQYF.

The table lists this clonotype with many counts. The V call is TRBV6-1, the J call TRBJ1-1, with 7 bases aligning to TRBD1. The CDR3 has 15 residues. Per germline, CDR1 MNHNS and CDR2 SASEGT. The J segment lost 0 bases and the V segment lost 4 bases, leaving 5 bases of the junction unmatched. CDR3 DNA sequence: TGTGCCAGCAGTGGTAACACAGGGGTGAACACTGAAGCTTTCTTT. Encoded protein: CASSGNTGVNTEAFF.

V usage is TRBV11-2 and J usage is TRBJ2-7; D might be TRBD1 (6 bases). V shed 6 bases and J shed 9 bases, with 27 bases lying between them. Germline V gene sequence: CDR1 SGHAT, CDR2 FQNNGV. The CDR3 is 16 residues long. CDR3 nucleotide sequence: TGTGCCAGCAGGCAACGGGTGGACAGTATAACGGGTGGGCAGTACTTC. This translates into CASRQRVDSITGGQYF.

This clonotype was observed many times. The rearrangement joins TRBV12-3 or TRBV12-4 to TRBJ2-5, with 13 bases lining up with TRBD2. Unmatched junction bases numbered 9, after V lost 6 bases and J lost 5 bases. The CDR3 is made up of 16 amino acids. The CDR3 nucleotides are TGTGCCAGCAGCCCTACTAGCGGGAGGGTTGGGGAGACCCAGTACTTC. Residues: CASSPTSGRVGETQYF.

In this sample, this clonotype turned up many times. V and J are TRBV11-2 and TRBJ2-5, with D uncertain. CDR3 size: 15 residues. The germline CDR1 and CDR2 sequences are SGHAT and FQNNGV. Trimming left V 4 bases short and J 1 base short, with 13 bases between. The CDR3 DNA reads TGTGCCAGCAGCTCCCTTAGGTGGGGCCAAGAGACCCAGTACTTC. It translates to CASSSLRWGQETQYF.

In this sample, this clonotype turned up many times. J is TRBJ2-4 and V is TRBV28, with D perhaps assigned TRBD1 or TRBD2 (6 bases each). CDR1 and CDR2 (germline): MDHEN, SYDVKM. Trimming shortened V by 6 bases and J by 15 bases, and 15 bases separated the two germline ends. This CDR3 is built from 11 residues. This CDR3 reads CASRYQGRGYF. The CDR3 DNA is TGTGCCAGCAGGTACCAGGGGCGGGGGTACTTC. The complete variable domain, with remaining parts taken from reference TRBV28 and TRBJ2-4, reads DVKVTQSSRYLVKRTGEKVFLECVQDMDHENMFWYRQDPGLGLRLIYFSYDVKMKEKGDIPEGYSVSREKKERFSLILESASTNQTSMYLCASRYQGRGYFGAGTRLSVL.

This clonotype was seen a few times. Being one base from a much bigger clone, this may be a read error. This CDR3 reads CASSYSGINQPQHF. The DNA of the CDR3 is TGTGCCAGCAGTTACTCAGGCATCAATCAGCCCCAGCATTTT. V and J are TRBV6-5 and TRBJ1-5; no clear D. This CDR3 is 14 amino acids long. Germline V lookup: CDR1 MNHEY, CDR2 SVGAGI. V gave up 0 bases and J gave up 3 bases, with 6 bases separating them.

Note on this clonotype: Mismatch with germline at one junction end may stem from a read error. This chain's CDR3 is CASCQDPSSEPQYF. The CDR3 DNA reads as TGCGCCAGCTGCCAAGATCCCTCGTCAGAGCCCCAGTACTTC. The rearrangement links TRBV4-1 to TRBJ2-5, with D uncertain. The CDR3 consists of 14 residues. CDR1 and CDR2 from the germline V gene are MGHRA and YSYEKL.

At least ten counts were recorded for this clonotype. The genes are TRBV28 and TRBJ1-1; D is ambiguous. Germline V gives CDR1 MDHEN, CDR2 SYDVKM. Between the trimmed V and J ends, which lost 3 bases and 12 bases, there was a span of 17 bases. This CDR3 contains 13 residues. The CDR3 sequence: CASSLLSRPRPFF. In DNA, the CDR3 is TGTGCCAGCAGTTTGTTGTCTCGCCCCCGGCCTTTCTTT.

Ten or more counts support this clonotype. The V and J genes are TRBV20-1 and TRBJ2-5; D is possibly TRBD1 (6 bases). Between the trimmed V and J ends, which lost 8 bases and 0 bases, there was a span of 13 bases. The CDR3 length is 13 residues. Germline-derived CDR1 and CDR2 are DFQATT and SNEGSKA (reference sequence). The CDR3 is CSTTGQNQETQYF. In DNA, the CDR3 is TGCAGTACTACCGGACAGAACCAAGAGACCCAGTACTTC.

This clonotype was observed many times. The J gene is TRBJ1-5, the V gene TRBV2; 9 nucleotides agree with TRBD1. The CDR3 contains 15 residues. CDR1 SNHLY and CDR2 FYNNEI come from the germline V gene. V lost 5 bases and J lost 7; bases outside the gene matches: 9. As DNA, the CDR3 is TGTGCCAGCAGTTTTATGGACAGGGGATTCCAGCCCCAGCATTTT. This codes for CASSFMDRGFQPQHF.

This clonotype showed up many times. The gene calls are TRBV20-1 and TRBJ1-2; a weak D match, TRBD1 (5 bases). The CDR3 runs 12 residues. CDR1 DFQATT and CDR2 SNEGSKA come from the germline V gene (reference sequence). The CDR3 nucleotides are TGCAGCCTTTGGGCAGGGAACTATGGCTACACCTTC. Translated: CSLWAGNYGYTF.

This clonotype occurred many times. This chain connects TRBV6-1 to TRBJ1-6; D is perhaps TRBD1 (6 bases). In germline, CDR1 is MNHNS, CDR2 SASEGT. The CDR3 loop spans 17 amino acids. The V gene lost 6 bases and the J gene lost 0 bases, with 15 bases spanning the gap. The CDR3 reads CASSRNRDSSYNSPLHF. CDR3 DNA: TGTGCCAGCAGCCGAAACAGGGATAGCTCCTATAATTCACCCCTCCACTTT.

The chain is built from TRBV24-1 and TRBJ2-5, with 10 bases aligning to TRBD2. Germline V CDR1 and CDR2: KGHDR, SFDVKD. V gave up 5 bases and J gave up 2 bases; unmatched junction bases: 10. The CDR3 spans 17 residues. CDR3 DNA sequence: TGTGCCACCAGTGTACCTCCGGGACTAGCGCAACAAGAGACCCAGTACTTC. Amino acids: CATSVPPGLAQQETQYF.

Many counts were recorded for this clonotype. The gene calls are TRBV6-2 or TRBV6-3 and TRBJ2-7, with TRBD2 identical over 10 bases. This CDR3 is 16 amino acids long. The V gene's germline CDR1 is MNHEY and CDR2 SVGEGT. J gave up 6 bases and V 5 bases, and 13 bases lay outside the gene matches. The CDR3 loop reads CASSTPASGRMAEQYF. The CDR3 region has the DNA TGTGCCAGCAGTACCCCGGCTAGCGGGAGAATGGCCGAGCAGTACTTC.

The chain combines TRBV11-2 with TRBJ1-2; tentatively, D is TRBD1 (5 bases). The CDR3 runs 15 residues. Trimming removed 2 bases at V and 0 bases at J, with 10 bases between. Germline CDR1 and CDR2: SGHAT and FQNNGV. The CDR3 sequence: CASSLSGGTNYGYTF. CDR3 DNA: TGTGCCAGCAGCTTAAGTGGGGGAACTAACTATGGCTACACCTTC.

This clonotype was detected many times. The chain is built from TRBV10-3 and TRBJ1-6, with D maybe TRBD1 (5 bases). This CDR3 comprises 13 residues. Deletions cut 2 bases from V and 8 bases from J, with 7 bases between. CDR1 is ENHRY, CDR2 SYGVKD, per germline. CDR3: CAISEARDSPLHF. The CDR3 nucleotides read TGTGCCATCAGTGAGGCCAGGGATTCACCCCTCCACTTT.

The chain links TRBV28 to TRBJ2-7, with 9 bases aligning to TRBD1. The CDR3 extends over 18 amino acids. Germline V gives CDR1 MDHEN, CDR2 SYDVKM. Trimming cost V 3 bases and J 0 bases; bases outside gene matches: 12. CDR3 amino acids: CASSFPSVGTGYSYEQYF. CDR3 nucleotide sequence: TGTGCCAGCAGTTTTCCTTCAGTCGGGACAGGGTACTCCTACGAGCAGTACTTC.

This clonotype occurred many times. The chain is built from TRBV6-5 and TRBJ1-1; TRBD1 is a possible D gene (6 bases). This CDR3 comprises 14 residues. In germline, CDR1 is MNHEY, CDR2 SVGAGI. The germline V and J ends were trimmed by 4 bases and 4 bases, with 13 bases remaining between them. The CDR3, as DNA: TGTGCCAGCAGTTTACATGGAGGGGGCACTGAAGCTTTCTTT. It is translated as CASSLHGGGTEAFF.

CDR3 in DNA: TGCAGTGCTAGGGGGGGACTCGGGCTCGAGCAGTACTTC. This codes for CSARGGLGLEQYF. The chain carries TRBV20-1 and TRBJ2-7, with D perhaps TRBD2 (6 bases). The CDR3 sequence is 13 residues long. Trimming shortened V by 3 bases and J by 6 bases, and 15 bases separated the two germline ends. Germline loops: CDR1 DFQATT, CDR2 SNEGSKA (reference sequence).

The chain has TRBV29-1 and TRBJ1-2, with a weak D call TRBD1 (5 bases). Trimming removed 7 bases at V and 8 bases at J, with 20 bases between. The CDR3 has 13 amino acids. The germline V gene encodes CDR1 SQVTM and CDR2 ANQGSEA. The CDR3 protein is CSGWSGAAGGYTF. In DNA form, the CDR3 reads TGCAGCGGGTGGAGTGGGGCCGCGGGGGGCTACACCTTC.

This clonotype occurred many times. V and J are TRBV9 and TRBJ2-2, with 8 bases fitting TRBD2. The V segment lost 0 bases and the J segment 9 bases; nucleotides outside the gene matches: 13. This CDR3 region has 17 residues. Germline lookup yields CDR1 SGDLS and CDR2 YYNGEE. CDR3 protein: CASSVGGGWTSRRELFF. CDR3 DNA: TGTGCCAGCAGCGTAGGAGGAGGTTGGACTAGCAGGAGGGAGCTGTTTTTT.

This clonotype was counted at least ten times. The chain uses TRBV6-5 and TRBJ2-7, with D perhaps matching TRBD2 (6 bases). The CDR3 sequence is 14 residues long. Germline lookup yields CDR1 MNHEY and CDR2 SVGAGI. The V end lost 10 bases, the J end lost 0 bases, and 16 bases lay between the germline ends. Written as DNA, the CDR3 is TGTGCCACCGCACCAGGACTACACTCCTACGAGCAGTACTTC. Protein sequence: CATAPGLHSYEQYF.

This clonotype was observed at least ten times. This sequence joins TRBV5-1 and TRBJ1-3; D call uncertain. Between the trimmed V and J ends, which lost 0 bases and 0 bases, there was a span of 10 bases. The germline gives CDR1 SGHRS, CDR2 YFSETQ. This CDR3 has 16 residues. The CDR3 coding sequence is TGCGCCAGCAGCTTGGAACCGGGCCTCTCTGGAAACACCATATATTTT. This translates into CASSLEPGLSGNTIYF.